One and the same sample provided the 26 T cell receptor beta chains below, sequenced in a study of blood T cell repertoires in COVID-19. Here immunoSEQ multiplex PCR was the method, and the copy in TCRdb shows in-frame clones only, minus some. The sample yields 300,000 to 400,000 clones, roughly 90% seen once. Sequencing was done on a sample of peripheral blood. These receptors were collected from a woman aged 30 to 39 with COVID-19, enrolled during active disease.

This chain uses TRBV6-5 with TRBJ1-2; a possible D gene is TRBD1 (6 bases). The CDR3 contains 13 residues. V was shortened by 8 bases and J by 6 bases, with 16 bases between the two germline ends. CDR1 MNHEY and CDR2 SVGAGI come from the germline V gene. CDR3 amino acids: CASAWDTRDGYTF. In nucleotides, the CDR3 is TGTGCCAGCGCCTGGGACACGAGGGATGGCTACACCTTC.

The V and J genes are TRBV5-1 and TRBJ2-7; no firm D call. Germline lookup yields CDR1 SGHRS and CDR2 YFSETQ. The CDR3 loop spans 14 amino acids. V lost 4 bases and J 0 bases, leaving 11 bases between the germline ends. The CDR3 nucleotides read TGCGCCAGCAGCGAGCCTTTCAACTCCTACGAGCAGTACTTC. It yields the protein CASSEPFNSYEQYF.

The chain carries TRBV5-4 and TRBJ2-5; 7 bases match TRBD2. This CDR3 comprises 14 residues. Germline CDR1 reads SGHNT; CDR2 reads YYREEE (reference sequence). V lost 1 base to trimming and J lost 7 bases; unmatched junction nucleotides: 7. CDR3 sequence (DNA): TGTGCCAGCAGCTTGTCGGGGGGTCCAGGGACCCAGTACTTC. Encoded protein: CASSLSGGPGTQYF.

The chain uses TRBV6-5 and TRBJ2-1; maybe TRBD2 (5 bases). Looked up from germline, CDR1 is MNHEY and CDR2 is SVGAGI. V gave up 7 bases and J gave up 6 bases, with 7 bases separating them. CDR3 length: 11 amino acids. DNA of the CDR3: TGTGCCAGCACTCTAGCCAATGAGCAGTTCTTC. Its protein is CASTLANEQFF.

Worth noting for this clone: Relative to the germline gene, one junction end is altered; a read error may explain this. V usage is TRBV10-1 and J usage is TRBJ1-1; a possible D gene is TRBD1 (5 bases). Per germline, CDR1 WNHNN and CDR2 SYGVQD (reference sequence). The CDR3 length is 13 residues. The CDR3 protein is CASRRDWNAEAFF. The CDR3 DNA reads as TGCGCCAGCAGACGGGACTGGAACGCTGAAGCTTTCTTT.

This chain connects TRBV10-3 to TRBJ1-6, with TRBD1 matching 8 bases. V was pared by 2 bases and J by 7 bases, with 1 base of the junction left unmatched. The CDR3 sequence is 14 residues long. CDR1 is ENHRY and CDR2 is SYGVKD in the germline V gene. The CDR3 coding sequence is TGTGCCATCAGTGAGGGACAGGGCAATTCACCCCTCCACTTT. This gives the protein CAISEGQGNSPLHF.

The CDR3 bases are TGCGCCAGCAGCTTAGGGGGCTTAAACACTGAAGCTTTCTTT. This encodes CASSLGGLNTEAFF. The V and J genes are TRBV5-1 and TRBJ1-1; 7 bases align to TRBD1. This CDR3 has 14 amino acids. The germline CDR1 and CDR2 sequences are SGHRS and YFSETQ. The junction had 3 bases not matched to a gene; V was cut back by 2 bases and J by 2 bases.

The CDR3 region is CASSIDAITQYF. Here the CDR3 DNA reads TGTGCCAGTAGTATTGATGCGATTACGCAGTATTTT. The J gene is TRBJ2-3, the V gene TRBV19; the D is unclear. The CDR3 consists of 12 residues. CDR1 and CDR2 from the germline V gene are LNHDA and SQIVND (reference sequence). Trimming stripped 3 bases from V and 8 bases from J, with 9 bases between. The variable domain in full, with the rest retrieved from reference TRBV19 and TRBJ2-3, is DGGITQSPKYLFRKEGQNVTLSCEQNLNHDAMYWYRQDPGQGLRLIYYSQIVNDFQKGDIAEGYSVSREKKESFPLTVTSAQKNPTAFYLCASSIDAITQYFGPGTRLTVL.

This clone was observed once. The rearrangement links TRBV3-1 (or the pseudogene TRBV3-2) to TRBJ1-1; TRBD1 aligns across 7 bases. CDR1 is LGHDT, CDR2 YNNKEL, per germline (reference sequence). The CDR3 runs to 14 residues. With 2 bases clipped from V and 10 bases from J, the junction kept 10 bases outside the gene matches. The CDR3 sequence is CASSQRDREGGAFF. In nucleotides, the CDR3 is TGTGCCAGCAGCCAAAGAGACAGGGAAGGGGGAGCTTTCTTT.

This clone came up a few times. The rearrangement joins TRBV5-4 to TRBJ1-1, with D uncertain. With 0 bases removed from V and 2 bases from J, the gap between germline ends came to 8 bases. Germline V gene lookup returns CDR1 SGHNT and CDR2 YYREEE (reference sequence). The CDR3 has 14 amino acids. DNA for the CDR3: TGTGCCAGCAGCTTGGGAGCCTCAAACACTGAAGCTTTCTTT. Its translation is CASSLGASNTEAFF.

The V and J genes are TRBV14 and TRBJ1-1, with D possibly matching TRBD1 (5 bases). This CDR3 has 13 amino acids. Germline V gene lookup returns CDR1 SGHDN and CDR2 FVKESK. Trimming cost V 1 base and J 6 bases, with 9 bases left between them. CDR3 bases: TGTGCCAGCAGCCAAGTGGGGGGACCTGAAGCTTTCTTT. It specifies CASSQVGGPEAFF.

The rearrangement links TRBV10-1 to TRBJ2-7, with 8 bases matching TRBD2. V gave up 6 bases and J gave up 7 bases; unmatched junction bases: 8. The V gene's germline CDR1 is WNHNN and CDR2 SYGVQD (reference sequence). The CDR3 consists of 13 residues. CDR3 loop: CASSPGGDYEQYF. The CDR3 coding sequence is TGCGCCAGCAGCCCCGGGGGGGACTATGAGCAGTACTTC.

The chain carries TRBV7-2 and TRBJ2-7; 12 positions agree with TRBD2. This CDR3 is built from 16 residues. The germline V gene has CDR1 SGHTA and CDR2 FQGNSA. Trimming at V came to 5 bases and at J to 4 bases, leaving 9 bases not matched to a gene. In DNA, the CDR3 is TGTGCCAGCAGCCTCGGACTAGCGGGAAGCGGATACGAGCAGTACTTC. Amino acid sequence: CASSLGLAGSGYEQYF.

J is TRBJ2-2 and V is TRBV9, with 10 positions matching TRBD2. The CDR3 length is 16 residues. Trimming removed 2 bases from V and 3 bases from J; junction bases left unmatched: 4. Looked up from germline, CDR1 is SGDLS and CDR2 is YYNGEE. CDR3 DNA sequence: TGTGCCAGCAGCGTCTCTAGCGGGAGCGACACCGGGGAGCTGTTTTTT. Translated: CASSVSSGSDTGELFF.

This sequence joins TRBV30 and TRBJ2-7; 11 bases are shared with TRBD2. CDR3 length: 15 residues. Looked up from germline, CDR1 is GTSNPN and CDR2 is SVGIG (reference sequence). Losses at the gene ends were 2 bases for V and 3 bases for J; bases not matched to a gene: 6. CDR3 region: CAWSPTSGMIYEQYF. The CDR3 nucleotides are TGTGCCTGGAGTCCGACTAGCGGGATGATCTACGAGCAGTACTTC.

The J gene is TRBJ2-1, the V gene TRBV6-6; possible D gene TRBD2, 6 bases. This CDR3 comprises 11 residues. Germline V CDR1 and CDR2: MNHNY, SVGAGI (reference sequence). The ends were cut back, 9 bases at V and 6 bases at J, with 9 bases in the middle. In DNA, the CDR3 is TGTGCCAGTGAAGCGGGCAATGAGCAGTTCTTC. It codes for CASEAGNEQFF.

This chain connects TRBV27 to TRBJ2-4; a possible D gene is TRBD2 (6 bases). The CDR3 covers 16 residues. Germline CDR1 and CDR2: MNHEY and SMNVEV (reference sequence). Trimming shortened V by 2 bases and J by 3 bases, and 14 bases separated the two germline ends. The DNA for the CDR3 is TGTGCCAGCAGTTTAACGGGGGAGACGGTCAAAAACATTCAGTACTTC. This encodes CASSLTGETVKNIQYF.

The V call is TRBV27, the J call TRBJ2-7; D is ambiguous. The CDR3 has 14 residues. The V end lost 5 bases, the J end lost 7 bases, and 18 bases lay between the germline ends. The germline CDR1 and CDR2 sequences are MNHEY and SMNVEV (reference sequence). The DNA for the CDR3 is TGTGCCAGCAGTCCCCCCTGGCATCCATTTGAGCAGTACTTC. Protein: CASSPPWHPFEQYF.

V gene TRBV12-3 or TRBV12-4 combines with J gene TRBJ2-2, with D hard to call. V was pared by 3 bases and J by 6 bases, with 5 bases between. The CDR3 length is 12 residues. This chain's CDR3 is CASSLAPGELFF. CDR3 sequence (DNA): TGTGCCAGCAGTTTGGCTCCCGGGGAGCTGTTTTTT.

CDR3 DNA: TGTGCCGGGGCCAGGGGGCTATTCAATACCTACAATGAGCAGTTCTTC. This encodes CAGARGLFNTYNEQFF. The chain uses TRBV30 and TRBJ2-1; 8 positions match TRBD1. There are 16 residues in the CDR3. V trimming: 8 bases; J trimming: 2 bases; junction bases outside the gene matches: 14. Germline V gene data show CDR1 as GTSNPN and CDR2 as SVGIG (reference sequence).

In regard to this clone: Other DNA sequences in the same sample also yield this CDR3. The chain joins TRBV30 to TRBJ1-1; D is ambiguous. The CDR3 loop spans 11 amino acids. V was trimmed by 4 bases and J by 2 bases, leaving 5 bases between them. Germline lookup yields CDR1 GTSNPN and CDR2 SVGIG (reference sequence). The CDR3 sequence: CAWNSNTEAFF. The CDR3 DNA reads TGTGCCTGGAATTCAAACACTGAAGCTTTCTTT.

This clone was detected once. V usage is TRBV18 and J usage is TRBJ1-2; D is ambiguous. From germline, CDR1 is KGHSH and CDR2 LQKENI. This CDR3 is built from 14 residues. Deletions cut 5 bases from V and 6 bases from J, with 16 bases between. The CDR3 sequence: CASSDAVVHDGYTF. In nucleotides, the CDR3 is TGTGCCAGCTCAGATGCGGTAGTCCACGATGGCTACACCTTC. The variable domain in full, completed from reference TRBV18 and TRBJ1-2, reads NAGVMQNPRHLVRRRGQEARLRCSPMKGHSHVYWYRQLPEEGLKFMVYLQKENIIDESGMPKERFSAEFPKEGPSILRIQQVVRGDSAAYFCASSDAVVHDGYTFGSGTRLTVV.

The V and J genes are TRBV11-2 and TRBJ1-2; the D is unclear. Germline V lookup: CDR1 SGHAT, CDR2 FQNNGV. The CDR3 length is 14 residues. The V and J ends lost 5 bases and 6 bases respectively, with 16 bases between them. CDR3 loop: CASSGPEGIHGYTF. The CDR3 bases are TGTGCCAGCAGCGGGCCGGAGGGAATCCATGGCTACACCTTC. Together with reference TRBV11-2 and TRBJ1-2, the CDR3 gives the full variable domain: EAGVAQSPRYKIIEKRQSVAFWCNPISGHATLYWYQQILGQGPKLLIQFQNNGVVDDSQLPKDRFSAERLKGVDSTLKIQPAKLEDSAVYLCASSGPEGIHGYTFGSGTRLTVV.

A remark on this clone: Compared with germline, one end of the junction differs, possibly owing to a read error. The V gene is TRBV6-1, the J gene TRBJ1-3, with unresolved D. Germline CDR1 and CDR2: MNHNS and SASEGT. This CDR3 region has 11 residues. CDR3 nucleotides: TGTGCCAGCAGTGAGCGTTGGTTTCTACATTTT. Its protein product is CASSERWFLHF.

Note on this clone: This sequence may be a read error, since a much larger clone differs from it by one base. At the DNA level, this CDR3 is encoded by other sequences in the same sample as well. The chain employs TRBV27 and TRBJ1-5; possibly TRBD1 for D (6 bases). Looked up from germline, CDR1 is MNHEY and CDR2 is SMNVEV (reference sequence). The CDR3 is made up of 14 amino acids. The ends were cut back, 2 bases at V and 2 bases at J, with 7 bases in the middle. CDR3 nucleotides: TGTGCCAGCAGTTTACGACAGGGCAATCAGCCCCAGCATTTT. It translates to CASSLRQGNQPQHF.

The chain recombines TRBV6-6 with TRBJ1-1, with D possibly being TRBD1 (5 bases). Germline-derived CDR1 and CDR2 are MNHNY and SVGAGI (reference sequence). There are 14 residues in the CDR3. The V end lost 7 bases, the J end lost 0 bases, and 12 bases lay between the germline ends. The DNA of the CDR3 is TGTGCCAGCACCCGAGACAGCCTGAACACTGAAGCTTTCTTT. This gives the protein CASTRDSLNTEAFF.